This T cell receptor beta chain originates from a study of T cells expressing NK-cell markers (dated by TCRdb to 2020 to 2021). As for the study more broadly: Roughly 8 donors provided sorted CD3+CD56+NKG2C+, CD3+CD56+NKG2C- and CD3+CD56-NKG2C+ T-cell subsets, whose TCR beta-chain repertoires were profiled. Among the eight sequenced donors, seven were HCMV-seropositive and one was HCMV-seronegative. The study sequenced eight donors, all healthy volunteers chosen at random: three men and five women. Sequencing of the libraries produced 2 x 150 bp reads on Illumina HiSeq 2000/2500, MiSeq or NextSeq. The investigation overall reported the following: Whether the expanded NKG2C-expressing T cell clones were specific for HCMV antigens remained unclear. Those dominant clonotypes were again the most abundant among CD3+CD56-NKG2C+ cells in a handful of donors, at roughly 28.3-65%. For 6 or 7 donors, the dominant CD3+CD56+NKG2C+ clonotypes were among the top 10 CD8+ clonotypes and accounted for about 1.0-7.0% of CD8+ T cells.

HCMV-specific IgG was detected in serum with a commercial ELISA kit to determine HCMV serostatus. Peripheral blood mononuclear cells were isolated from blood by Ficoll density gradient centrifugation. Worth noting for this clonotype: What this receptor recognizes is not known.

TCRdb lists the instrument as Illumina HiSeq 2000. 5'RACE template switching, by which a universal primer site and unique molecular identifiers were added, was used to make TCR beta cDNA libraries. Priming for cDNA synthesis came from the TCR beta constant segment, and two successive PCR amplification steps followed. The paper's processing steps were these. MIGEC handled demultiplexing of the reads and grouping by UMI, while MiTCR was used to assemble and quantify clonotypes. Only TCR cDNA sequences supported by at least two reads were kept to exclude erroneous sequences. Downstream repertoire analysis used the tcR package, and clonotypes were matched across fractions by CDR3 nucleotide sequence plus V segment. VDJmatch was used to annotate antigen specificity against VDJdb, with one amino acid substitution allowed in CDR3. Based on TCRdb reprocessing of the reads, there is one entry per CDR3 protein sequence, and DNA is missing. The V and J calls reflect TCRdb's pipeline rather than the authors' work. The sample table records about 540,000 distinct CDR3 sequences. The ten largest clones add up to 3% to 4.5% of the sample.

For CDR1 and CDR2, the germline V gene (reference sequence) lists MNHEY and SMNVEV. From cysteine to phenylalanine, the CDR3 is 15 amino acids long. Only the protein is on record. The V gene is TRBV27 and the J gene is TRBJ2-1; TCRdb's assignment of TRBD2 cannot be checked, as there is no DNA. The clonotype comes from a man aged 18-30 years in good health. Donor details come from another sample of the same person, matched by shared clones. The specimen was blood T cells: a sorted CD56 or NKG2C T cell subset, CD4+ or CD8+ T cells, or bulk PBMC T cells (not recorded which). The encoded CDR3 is CASSLEVAGAPEQFF.